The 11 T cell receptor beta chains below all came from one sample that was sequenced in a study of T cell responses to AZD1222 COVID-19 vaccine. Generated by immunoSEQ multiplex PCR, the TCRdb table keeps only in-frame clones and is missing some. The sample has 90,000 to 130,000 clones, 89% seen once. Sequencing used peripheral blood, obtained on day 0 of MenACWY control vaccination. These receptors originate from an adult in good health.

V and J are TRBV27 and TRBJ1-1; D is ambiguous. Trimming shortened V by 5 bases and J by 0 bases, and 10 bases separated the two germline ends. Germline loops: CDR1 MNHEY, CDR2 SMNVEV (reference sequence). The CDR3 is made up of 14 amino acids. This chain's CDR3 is CASSLRVMNTEAFF. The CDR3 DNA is TGTGCCAGCAGTCTGAGGGTTATGAACACTGAAGCTTTCTTT.

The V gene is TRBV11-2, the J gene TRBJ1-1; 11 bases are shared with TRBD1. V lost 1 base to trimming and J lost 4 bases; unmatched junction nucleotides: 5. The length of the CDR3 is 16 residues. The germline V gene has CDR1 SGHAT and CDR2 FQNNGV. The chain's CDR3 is CASSLVGTGGGTEAFF. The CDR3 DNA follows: TGTGCCAGCAGCTTAGTTGGGACAGGGGGAGGCACTGAAGCTTTCTTT.

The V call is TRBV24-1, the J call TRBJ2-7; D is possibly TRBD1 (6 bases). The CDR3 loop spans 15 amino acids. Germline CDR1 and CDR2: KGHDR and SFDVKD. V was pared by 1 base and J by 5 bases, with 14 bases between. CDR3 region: CATSDFGQGSDEQYF. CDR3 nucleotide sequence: TGTGCCACCAGTGATTTTGGGCAGGGGAGCGACGAGCAGTACTTC.

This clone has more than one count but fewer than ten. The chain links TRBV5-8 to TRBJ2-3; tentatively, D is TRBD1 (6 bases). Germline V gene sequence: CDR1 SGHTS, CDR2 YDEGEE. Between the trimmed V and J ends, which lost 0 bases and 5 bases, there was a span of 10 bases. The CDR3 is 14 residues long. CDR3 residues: CASSLGGHGDTQYF. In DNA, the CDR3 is TGTGCCAGCAGCTTGGGGGGGCATGGAGATACGCAGTATTTT.

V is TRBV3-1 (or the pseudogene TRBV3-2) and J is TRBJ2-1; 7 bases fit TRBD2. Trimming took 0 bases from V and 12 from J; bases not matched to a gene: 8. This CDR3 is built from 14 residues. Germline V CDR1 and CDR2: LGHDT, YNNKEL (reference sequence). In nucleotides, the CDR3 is TGTGCCAGCAGCCAAGATTTGGCTGGCGGGGGGCAGTTCTTC. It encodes CASSQDLAGGGQFF.

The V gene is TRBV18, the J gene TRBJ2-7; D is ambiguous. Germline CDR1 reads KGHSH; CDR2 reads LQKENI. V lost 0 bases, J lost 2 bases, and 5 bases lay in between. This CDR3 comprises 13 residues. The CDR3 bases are TGTGCCAGCTCACCACCGTACCCCTACGAGCAGTACTTC. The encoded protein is CASSPPYPYEQYF.

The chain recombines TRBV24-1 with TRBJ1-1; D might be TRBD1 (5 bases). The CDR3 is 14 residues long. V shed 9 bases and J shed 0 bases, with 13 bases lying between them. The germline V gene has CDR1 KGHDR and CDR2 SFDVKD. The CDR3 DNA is TGTGCCACCCGGCCCCAGGGCTTGAACACTGAAGCTTTCTTT. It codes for CATRPQGLNTEAFF.

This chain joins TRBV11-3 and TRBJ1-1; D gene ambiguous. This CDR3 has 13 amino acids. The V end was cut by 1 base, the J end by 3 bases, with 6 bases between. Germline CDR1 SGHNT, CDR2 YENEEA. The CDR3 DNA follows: TGTGCCAGCAGCTTAGTAACGGACACTGAAGCTTTCTTT. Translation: CASSLVTDTEAFF.

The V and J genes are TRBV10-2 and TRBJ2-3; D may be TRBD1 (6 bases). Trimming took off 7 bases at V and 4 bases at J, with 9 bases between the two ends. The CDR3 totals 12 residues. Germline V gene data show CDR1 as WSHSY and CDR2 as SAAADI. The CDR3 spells CASTGVPDTQYF. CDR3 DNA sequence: TGCGCCAGCACAGGGGTTCCAGATACGCAGTATTTT.

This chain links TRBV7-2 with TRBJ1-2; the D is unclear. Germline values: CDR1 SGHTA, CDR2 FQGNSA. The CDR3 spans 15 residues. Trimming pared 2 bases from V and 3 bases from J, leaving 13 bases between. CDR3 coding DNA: TGTGCCAGCAGCTTAATTCCCGGCCTAGACTATGGCTACACCTTC. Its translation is CASSLIPGLDYGYTF.

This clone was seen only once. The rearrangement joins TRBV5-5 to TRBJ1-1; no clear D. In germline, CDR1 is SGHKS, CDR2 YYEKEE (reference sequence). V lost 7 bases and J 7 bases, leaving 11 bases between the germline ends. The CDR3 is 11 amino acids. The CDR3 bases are TGTGCCAGCCTCCGGCAGAATGAAGCTTTCTTT. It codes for CASLRQNEAFF.